This passage covers 23 T cell receptor beta chains from one sample sequenced in a study of T cell responses to AZD1222 COVID-19 vaccine. Libraries were prepared by immunoSEQ multiplex PCR; TCRdb keeps only in-frame clonotypes and omits some of them. The repertoire holds roughly 140,000 clones, with 80% to 90% as singletons. The sample was peripheral blood, taken on day 0 of AZD1222 vaccination. Receptors originate from an adult in good health.

This chain connects TRBV30 to TRBJ1-4, with 8 bases identical to TRBD1. This CDR3 is 13 amino acids long. V gave up 3 bases and J gave up 7 bases; unmatched junction bases: 4. Germline V CDR1 and CDR2: GTSNPN, SVGIG (reference sequence). For the CDR3, the DNA is TGTGCCTGGAGAGGCAGGGGGCGTGAAAAACTGTTTTTT. It specifies CAWRGRGREKLFF.

The V and J genes are TRBV4-2 and TRBJ2-7; unclear D gene. The V end was cut by 2 bases, the J end by 3 bases, with 14 bases between. CDR3 length equals 15 residues. The germline gives CDR1 LGHNA, CDR2 YNFKEQ. In DNA, the CDR3 is TGTGCCAGCAGCCAAATTGACAAGTCTGGCTACGAGCAGTACTTC. Translation gives CASSQIDKSGYEQYF.

The rearrangement uses TRBV7-2 and TRBJ2-5; 11 nucleotides match TRBD2. The CDR3 is made up of 15 amino acids. V gave up 5 bases and J gave up 7 bases; unmatched junction bases: 9. The V gene's germline CDR1 is SGHTA and CDR2 FQGNSA. The CDR3 region has the DNA TGTGCCAGCAGCGTTACTAGCGGGGGAAGAGGGACCCAGTACTTC. This gives the protein CASSVTSGGRGTQYF.

The chain uses TRBV2 and TRBJ2-7, with a tentative D call TRBD2 (6 bases). The CDR3 consists of 15 residues. Germline V gene data show CDR1 as SNHLY and CDR2 as FYNNEI. Trimming left V 4 bases short and J 1 base short, with 14 bases between. Here the CDR3 reads CASSVRGGISYEQYF. CDR3 nucleotides: TGTGCCAGCAGTGTCCGCGGCGGGATATCCTACGAGCAGTACTTC.

The chain couples TRBV2 to TRBJ1-4, with 12 nucleotides matching TRBD1. This CDR3 has 19 amino acids. Trimming cost V 1 base and J 8 bases; bases outside gene matches: 14. Germline values: CDR1 SNHLY, CDR2 FYNNEI. CDR3 residues: CASSEDLPGTGGFWEKLFF. As DNA, the CDR3 is TGTGCCAGCAGTGAAGATCTGCCCGGGACAGGGGGCTTTTGGGAAAAACTGTTTTTT.

The chain uses TRBV5-6 and TRBJ2-5; D is perhaps TRBD1 or TRBD2 (5 bases each). Germline V gene data show CDR1 as SGHDT and CDR2 as YYEEEE. The V end lost 2 bases, the J end lost 2 bases, and 10 bases lay between the germline ends. The CDR3 length is 14 residues. The CDR3 DNA reads TGTGCCAGCAGCTTCCTGAGGGGACAAGAGACCCAGTACTTC. Encoded protein: CASSFLRGQETQYF. The entire variable domain, with the rest obtained from reference TRBV5-6 and TRBJ2-5, is as follows: DAGVTQSPTHLIKTRGQQVTLRCSPKSGHDTVSWYQQALGQGPQFIFQYYEEEERQRGNFPDRFSGHQFPNYSSELNVNALLLGDSALYLCASSFLRGQETQYFGPGTRLLVL.

The chain employs TRBV4-1 and TRBJ2-1; 8 nucleotides align to TRBD2. With V trimmed by 1 base and J by 10 bases, 9 bases remained unmatched. CDR3 length equals 15 residues. Germline CDR1 reads MGHRA; CDR2 reads YSYEKL. CDR3 coding DNA: TGCGCCAGCAGCCAAGGGACTAGCCGAGTTACAGAGCAGTTCTTC. Its protein product is CASSQGTSRVTEQFF.

The chain uses TRBV6-4 and TRBJ1-1, with D tentatively TRBD1 (6 bases). The CDR3 has 15 residues. V lost 2 bases to trimming and J lost 1 base, with 11 bases between them. Germline-derived CDR1 and CDR2 are MRHNA and SNTAGT. The chain's CDR3 is CASSDSPGQNTEAFF. CDR3 sequence (DNA): TGTGCCAGCAGTGACAGCCCGGGACAGAACACTGAAGCTTTCTTT.

This clone was detected once. The genes are TRBV4-1 and TRBJ1-4; 9 bases align to TRBD1. V lost 5 bases and J lost 7; bases outside the gene matches: 2. The V gene's germline CDR1 is MGHRA and CDR2 YSYEKL. CDR3 length equals 13 residues. This CDR3 is CASSTGGLEKLFF. The CDR3 DNA follows: TGCGCCAGCAGCACAGGGGGCCTTGAAAAACTGTTTTTT.

The chain couples TRBV18 to TRBJ1-1, with D possibly TRBD1 on 6 matching bases. Trimming shortened V by 4 bases and J by 3 bases, and 18 bases separated the two germline ends. Germline CDR1 and CDR2: KGHSH and LQKENI. The CDR3 is 16 residues long. CDR3 sequence reads: CASSRRGGARDTEAFF. CDR3 DNA sequence: TGTGCCAGCTCACGAAGGGGGGGAGCACGAGACACTGAAGCTTTCTTT.

This rearrangement joins TRBV28 to TRBJ2-1, with D perhaps matching TRBD1 or TRBD2 (5 bases each). Germline values: CDR1 MDHEN, CDR2 SYDVKM. The V end lost 6 bases, the J end lost 5 bases, and 11 bases lay between the germline ends. The CDR3 is 13 amino acids. The CDR3 DNA reads as TGTGCCAGCAGCTCGGGACGGAACAATGAGCAGTTCTTC. It encodes CASSSGRNNEQFF.

This chain joins TRBV10-1 and TRBJ1-4; D gene ambiguous. The CDR3 runs to 17 residues. Germline V gene sequence: CDR1 WNHNN, CDR2 SYGVQD (reference sequence). The germline V and J ends were trimmed by 0 bases and 0 bases, with 11 bases remaining between them. The chain's CDR3 is CASSESRQPATNEKLFF. CDR3 coding DNA: TGCGCCAGCAGTGAGTCTCGGCAGCCTGCAACTAATGAAAAACTGTTTTTT.

This rearrangement joins TRBV7-9 to TRBJ1-1, with D possibly being TRBD1 (5 bases). CDR3 length: 12 residues. V lost 3 bases and J 8 bases, leaving 10 bases between the germline ends. Germline V gives CDR1 SEHNR, CDR2 FQNEAQ (reference sequence). CDR3 residues: CASSFQGPEAFF. DNA for the CDR3: TGTGCCAGCAGCTTCCAGGGACCCGAAGCTTTCTTT.

This chain uses TRBV9 with TRBJ1-2, with 7 bases that match TRBD1. The germline CDR1 and CDR2 sequences are SGDLS and YYNGEE. V dropped 6 bases and J dropped 2; count of bases not matched to a gene: 19. The CDR3 consists of 18 residues. The CDR3 here is CASNKGWGGQGGNYGYTF. The CDR3 region has the DNA TGTGCCAGCAACAAAGGATGGGGAGGTCAGGGGGGGAACTATGGCTACACCTTC. The variable domain in full, with the rest retrieved from reference TRBV9 and TRBJ1-2, is DSGVTQTPKHLITATGQRVTLRCSPRSGDLSVYWYQQSLDQGLQFLIQYYNGEERAKGNILERFSAQQFPDLHSELNLSSLELGDSALYFCASNKGWGGQGGNYGYTFGSGTRLTVV.

The CDR3 region is CASSFRQGASYNEQFF. The CDR3 DNA reads TGTGCCAGTAGTTTCCGACAGGGGGCGAGCTACAATGAGCAGTTCTTC. This rearrangement joins TRBV19 to TRBJ2-1; 10 nucleotides match TRBD1. CDR1 and CDR2 from the germline V gene are LNHDA and SQIVND (reference sequence). V was clipped by 5 bases and J by 3 bases; unmatched bases: 7. This CDR3 contains 16 residues.

The chain combines TRBV6-1 with TRBJ1-2; D might be TRBD1 (5 bases). The CDR3 covers 13 residues. CDR1 and CDR2 from the germline V gene are MNHNS and SASEGT. The V and J ends lost 1 base and 11 bases respectively, with 14 bases between them. CDR3 residues: CASSEGWAGGYTF. The CDR3 nucleotides read TGTGCCAGCAGTGAAGGGTGGGCTGGGGGTTACACCTTC.

This clone appeared a single time. The rearrangement joins TRBV5-1 to TRBJ2-1, with 12 bases lining up with TRBD2. Germline values: CDR1 SGHRS, CDR2 YFSETQ. This CDR3 is built from 16 residues. The ends lost 4 bases at V and 1 base at J; junction bases unmatched: 3. The CDR3 sequence: CASSTLAGGSYNEQFF. In DNA, the CDR3 is TGCGCCAGCAGCACACTAGCGGGAGGTTCCTACAATGAGCAGTTCTTC.

The chain carries TRBV30 and TRBJ1-5, with a possible D match to TRBD1 (6 bases). The V gene lost 5 bases and the J gene lost 4 bases, with 18 bases spanning the gap. In germline, CDR1 is GTSNPN, CDR2 SVGIG (reference sequence). This CDR3 spans 15 amino acids. CDR3 in amino acids: CAWSTPVGANQPQHF. In DNA, the CDR3 is TGTGCCTGGTCAACCCCCGTGGGGGCGAATCAGCCCCAGCATTTT. The variable domain in full, with the rest retrieved from reference TRBV30 and TRBJ1-5, is SQTIHQWPATLVQPVGSPLSLECTVEGTSNPNLYWYRQAAGRGLQLLFYSVGIGQISSEVPQNLSASRPQDRQFILSSKKLLLSDSGFYLCAWSTPVGANQPQHFGDGTRLSIL.

As DNA, the CDR3 is TGTGCCAGCAGCTTCGCTAGCGGGTCCTACGAGCAGTACTTC. Translating gives CASSFASGSYEQYF. V usage is TRBV13 and J usage is TRBJ2-7, with 8 bases matching TRBD2. The germline gives CDR1 PRHDT, CDR2 FYEKMQ (reference sequence). With 3 bases clipped from V and 1 base from J, the junction kept 2 bases outside the gene matches. This CDR3 contains 14 residues. The full variable domain, with the rest looked up from reference TRBV13 and TRBJ2-7, is AAGVIQSPRHLIKEKRETATLKCYPIPRHDTVYWYQQGPGQDPQFLISFYEKMQSDKGSIPDRFSAQQFSDYHSELNMSSLELGDSALYFCASSFASGSYEQYFGPGTRLTVT.

The chain couples TRBV30 to TRBJ2-7, with 8 positions matching TRBD1. Per the germline V gene, CDR1 is GTSNPN and CDR2 is SVGIG (reference sequence). With 4 bases clipped from V and 3 bases from J, the junction kept 8 bases outside the gene matches. The length of the CDR3 is 14 residues. CDR3 loop: CAWTPGQVSYEQYF. The CDR3 DNA sequence: TGTGCCTGGACTCCGGGACAGGTCAGCTACGAGCAGTACTTC.

The gene calls are TRBV30 and TRBJ1-1; D unclear. Trimming took off 2 bases at V and 4 bases at J, with 14 bases between the two ends. In germline, CDR1 is GTSNPN, CDR2 SVGIG (reference sequence). The CDR3 has 14 amino acids. CDR3 amino acids: CAWSPNKAPTEAFF. In DNA form, the CDR3 reads TGTGCCTGGAGTCCGAACAAGGCTCCCACTGAAGCTTTCTTT.

The chain is built from TRBV9 and TRBJ2-2; D unclear. V was trimmed by 4 bases and J by 1 base, leaving 11 bases between them. The germline V gene encodes CDR1 SGDLS and CDR2 YYNGEE. The CDR3 runs to 15 residues. The CDR3 DNA follows: TGTGCCAGCAGCCGGAGCGAGATGAACACCGGGGAGCTGTTTTTT. Translated, it gives CASSRSEMNTGELFF.

This rearrangement joins TRBV7-3 to TRBJ1-6, with D hard to call. Germline lookup yields CDR1 SGHTA and CDR2 FQGTGA. This CDR3 comprises 15 residues. V lost 1 base and J 0 bases, leaving 4 bases between the germline ends. For the CDR3, the DNA is TGTGCCAGCAGCTTAAGAAGCTCCTATAATTCACCCCTCCACTTT. Encoded protein: CASSLRSSYNSPLHF.